One sample yielded the 15 T cell receptor beta chains listed below, sequenced in a study of CD4 T cells in relation to SARS-CoV-2 and coronaviruses. TCRdb keeps only in-frame clones here, not all; method: immunoSEQ multiplex PCR. The profile covers about 36,000 clones, with roughly 83% appearing a single time and 6.5% to 8% taken by the ten largest. Their cognate antigens are unknown. Sequencing was performed on naive CD4+ T cells from PBMCs, cultured in vitro. Subset described: naive CD4+ T cells isolated by negative enrichment. The source of these receptors is an adult with COVID-19.

This clone was found once. This rearrangement joins TRBV24-1 to TRBJ2-1; D assignment may be TRBD1 or TRBD2 (5 bases each). Trimming took 1 base from V and 0 from J, leaving 9 bases between them. Germline CDR1 is KGHDR and CDR2 is SFDVKD. The CDR3 runs to 16 residues. The CDR3 sequence is CATSDLAGSSYNEQFF. As DNA, the CDR3 is TGTGCCACCAGTGATTTAGCAGGGAGCTCCTACAATGAGCAGTTCTTC.

This clone was seen a handful of times. The genes are TRBV5-1 and TRBJ1-4; perhaps TRBD1 as D (5 bases). V lost 0 bases, J lost 8 bases, and 5 bases lay in between. CDR3 length: 12 residues. CDR1 and CDR2 from the germline V gene are SGHRS and YFSETQ. The CDR3 DNA is TGCGCCAGCAGCTTGGACAGGGAAAAACTGTTTTTT. Translated, it gives CASSLDREKLFF.

This clone has a single count. V usage is TRBV7-8 and J usage is TRBJ2-3, with 11 positions matching TRBD1. J was trimmed by 5 bases and V by 4 bases; bases with no gene match: 5. CDR1 SGHVS and CDR2 FQNEAQ come from the germline V gene. The CDR3 sequence is 15 residues long. CDR3 sequence reads: CASSWTGGRGDTQYF. CDR3 nucleotide sequence: TGTGCCAGCAGCTGGACAGGGGGCCGCGGAGATACGCAGTATTTT.

This rearrangement joins TRBV7-2 to TRBJ2-3; 9 nucleotides align to TRBD2. The V gene's germline CDR1 is SGHTA and CDR2 FQGNSA. V gave up 5 bases and J gave up 7 bases; unmatched junction bases: 10. This CDR3 has 15 amino acids. The CDR3 here is CASSPWEAGGHTQYF. The CDR3 nucleotides are TGTGCCAGCAGCCCTTGGGAAGCGGGAGGTCATACGCAGTATTTT.

On this clone itself: One end of the junction fails to match germline, which may point to a read error. Within the sample, other DNA sequences also encode this same CDR3. V is TRBV7-9 and J is TRBJ1-1, with 7 bases matching TRBD1. There are 15 residues in the CDR3. CDR1 is SEHNR, CDR2 FQNEAQ, per germline (reference sequence). In DNA form, the CDR3 reads TGTGCCAGCAGCTTACCGCCCAGGGGGGGGACTGAAGCTTTTTTT. It is translated as CASSLPPRGGTEAFF.

This rearrangement joins TRBV15 to TRBJ2-7; perhaps TRBD2 as D (5 bases). V was pared by 1 base and J by 6 bases, with 7 bases between. Germline V gene lookup returns CDR1 LNHNV and CDR2 YYDKDF (reference sequence). The CDR3 is 12 amino acids. Here the CDR3 reads CATSRAEGEQYF. In DNA, the CDR3 is TGTGCCACCAGCAGAGCTGAGGGCGAGCAGTACTTC.

There are a few counts of this clone. This chain links TRBV7-8 with TRBJ2-2; D not certain. Germline lookup yields CDR1 SGHVS and CDR2 FQNEAQ. The length of the CDR3 is 13 residues. V lost 4 bases and J lost 3, with 6 bases in between. CDR3 region: CASSSLDTGELFF. The CDR3 coding sequence is TGTGCCAGCAGCTCCCTGGACACCGGGGAGCTGTTTTTT.

The chain combines TRBV7-2 with TRBJ1-1; TRBD1 might be the D (6 bases). Germline CDR1 SGHTA, CDR2 FQGNSA. Trimming cost V 5 bases and J 0 bases, with 13 bases left between them. The CDR3 covers 15 residues. For the CDR3, the DNA is TGTGCCAGCAGCCCCACAGGGACCATGAACACTGAAGCTTTCTTT. Translated: CASSPTGTMNTEAFF.

A single count supports this clone. V and J are TRBV28 and TRBJ1-3; the match to TRBD1 covers 9 bases. The CDR3 runs 17 residues. V lost 5 bases to trimming and J lost 0 bases; unmatched junction nucleotides: 8. The germline CDR1 and CDR2 sequences are MDHEN and SYDVKM. CDR3 sequence reads: CASSRPGQGHSGNTIYF. DNA of the CDR3: TGTGCCAGCAGTAGACCGGGACAGGGACACTCTGGAAACACCATATATTTT.

The chain is built from TRBV30 and TRBJ1-1; D unclear. This CDR3 has 17 amino acids. Germline V gene sequence: CDR1 GTSNPN, CDR2 SVGIG (reference sequence). V gave up 4 bases and J gave up 1 base, with 22 bases separating them. For the CDR3, the DNA is TGTGCCTGGAAAAGACTCCACTGGGCGGAAGGGAACACTGAAGCTTTCTTT. Protein product: CAWKRLHWAEGNTEAFF.

The V call is TRBV7-2, the J call TRBJ2-6; TRBD1 agrees at 7 bases. J gave up 1 base and V 6 bases, and 3 bases lay outside the gene matches. This CDR3 has 15 amino acids. The germline gives CDR1 SGHTA, CDR2 FQGNSA. The CDR3 region is CASRPTGSGANVLTF. DNA for the CDR3: TGTGCCAGCAGACCGACAGGGTCTGGGGCCAACGTCCTGACTTTC.

The chain joins TRBV5-1 to TRBJ1-2; TRBD1 agrees at 9 bases. Trimming at V came to 4 bases and at J to 9 bases, leaving 10 bases not matched to a gene. Germline values: CDR1 SGHRS, CDR2 YFSETQ. This CDR3 is built from 14 residues. CDR3 sequence: CASSRAGQGASYTF. The CDR3 DNA follows: TGCGCCAGCAGCCGGGCGGGACAGGGAGCAAGCTACACCTTC.

The chain combines TRBV20-1 with TRBJ2-5; 10 bases are shared with TRBD2. The trim removed 3 bases at V and 1 base at J, leaving 8 bases unmatched. Germline V CDR1 and CDR2: DFQATT, SNEGSKA (reference sequence). This CDR3 comprises 16 residues. The DNA for the CDR3 is TGCAGTGCTAGTTGGGCTAGCGGGAGATTCCAAGAGACCCAGTACTTC. Its protein is CSASWASGRFQETQYF.

About this clone: One junction end disagrees with the germline gene, perhaps due to a read error. This chain uses TRBV2 with TRBJ2-7; D possibly corresponds to TRBD2 (6 bases). The CDR3 extends over 15 amino acids. CDR1 SNHLY and CDR2 FYNNEI come from the germline V gene. CDR3 sequence (DNA): TGTGCCAGCATTGAAGGGAGAGCGGGTTTTTTCGAGCAGTACTTC. Its translation is CASIEGRAGFFEQYF.

In nucleotides, the CDR3 is TGTGCCAGCAGCGAAGGGACTAGCGGGGACAACGAGCAGTACTTC. Its protein is CASSEGTSGDNEQYF. The chain uses TRBV11-2 and TRBJ2-7; 13 bases match TRBD2. The junction had 6 bases not matched to a gene; V was cut back by 5 bases and J by 5 bases. The germline V gene has CDR1 SGHAT and CDR2 FQNNGV. The CDR3 covers 15 residues.